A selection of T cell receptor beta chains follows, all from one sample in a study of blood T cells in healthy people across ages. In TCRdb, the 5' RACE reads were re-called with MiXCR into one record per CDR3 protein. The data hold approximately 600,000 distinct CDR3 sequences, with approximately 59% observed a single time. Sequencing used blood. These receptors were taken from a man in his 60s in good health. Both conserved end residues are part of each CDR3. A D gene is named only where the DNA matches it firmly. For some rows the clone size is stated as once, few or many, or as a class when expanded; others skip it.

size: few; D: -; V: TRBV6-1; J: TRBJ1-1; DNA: TGTGCCAGCAGCCAGAGTAGGGGCCCTGAAGCTTTCTTT; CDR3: CASSQSRGPEAFF
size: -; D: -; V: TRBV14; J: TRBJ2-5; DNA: TGTGCCAGCAGCCAAGGCTCTTCAGGTTGGACCCAGTACTTC; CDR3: CASSQGSSGWTQYF
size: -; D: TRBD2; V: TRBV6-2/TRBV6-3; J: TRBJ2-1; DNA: TGTGCCAGCAGTCCGACTCACCATAGCGGGGGGGCGAGGAATGAGCAGTTCTTC; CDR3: CASSPTHHSGGARNEQFF
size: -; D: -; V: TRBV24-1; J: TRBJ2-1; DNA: TGTGCCACCAGTGATTCCAACAGGGCGCAGTTCTTC; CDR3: CATSDSNRAQFF
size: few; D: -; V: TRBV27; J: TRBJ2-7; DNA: TGTGCCAGCAGTTTCTCGGTTGGGCCCTACGAGCAGTACTTC; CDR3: CASSFSVGPYEQYF
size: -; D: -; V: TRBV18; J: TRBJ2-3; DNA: TGTGCCAGCTCACCAGGAGGGCATACGCAGTATTTT; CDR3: CASSPGGHTQYF
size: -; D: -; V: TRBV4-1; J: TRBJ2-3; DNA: TGCGCCAGCAGCCATAGGGTTGGGGATACGCAGTATTTT; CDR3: CASSHRVGDTQYF
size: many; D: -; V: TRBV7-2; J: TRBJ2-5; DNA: TGTGCCAGCAGCTTCGCCGGGCCTCAGGTGACCCAGTACTTC; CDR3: CASSFAGPQVTQYF
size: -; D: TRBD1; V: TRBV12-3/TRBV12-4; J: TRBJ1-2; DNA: TGTGCCAGCACCCAATCGGACAGGGGTGGCTATGGCTACACCTTC; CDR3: CASTQSDRGGYGYTF
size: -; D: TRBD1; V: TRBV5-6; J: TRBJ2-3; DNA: TGTGCCAGCAGCCGGGACAGGGGTTTGGGAACGCAGTATTTT; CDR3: CASSRDRGLGTQYF
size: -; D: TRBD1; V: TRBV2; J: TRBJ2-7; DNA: TGTGCCAGCCAGGGACAGGGGACGTACAATGAGCAGTACTTC; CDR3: CASQGQGTYNEQYF
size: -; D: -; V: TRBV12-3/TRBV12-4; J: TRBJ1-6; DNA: TGTGCCAGCAGTTTTGGGACCTCCTCGAATTCACCCCTCCACTTT; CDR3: CASSFGTSSNSPLHF
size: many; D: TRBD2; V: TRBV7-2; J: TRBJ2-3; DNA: TGTGCCAGCAGCACAAGCGGGGAGGCGTTAGATACGCAGTATTTT; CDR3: CASSTSGEALDTQYF
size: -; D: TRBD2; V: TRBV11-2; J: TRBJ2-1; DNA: TGTGCCAGCAGCCTGGGGACTAGCGCCAGAGTCCATGAGCAGTTCTTC; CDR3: CASSLGTSARVHEQFF
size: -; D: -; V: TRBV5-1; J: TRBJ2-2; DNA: TGCGCCAGCAGCTCTGCAGGGGCCACCGGGGAGCTGTTTTTT; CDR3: CASSSAGATGELFF
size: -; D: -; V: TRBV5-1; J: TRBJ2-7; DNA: TGCGCCAGCTCCCCCGGCCAGGGGTTAAGCGAGCAGTACTTC; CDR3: CASSPGQGLSEQYF
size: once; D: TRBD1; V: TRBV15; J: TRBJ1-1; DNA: TGTGCCACCAGCATACACAGGGGGAACACTGAAGCTTTCTTT; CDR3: CATSIHRGNTEAFF
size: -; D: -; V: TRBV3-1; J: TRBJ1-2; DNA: TGTGCCAGCAGCCAAGGGACCGTGGCTAACTATGGCTACACCTTC; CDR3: CASSQGTVANYGYTF
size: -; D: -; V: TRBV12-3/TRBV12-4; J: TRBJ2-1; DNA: TGTGCCAGCAGTTTGTGGGGGACGAACAATGAGCAGTTCTTC; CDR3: CASSLWGTNNEQFF
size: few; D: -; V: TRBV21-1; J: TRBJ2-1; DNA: TGTGCCAGCAGCATAGAGGCGGGGGGGCCCCAAAATGAGCAGTTCTTC; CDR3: CASSIEAGGPQNEQFF
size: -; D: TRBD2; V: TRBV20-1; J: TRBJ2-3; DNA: TGCAGTGCTAGAGTTCTAGCGGACACAGATACGCAGTATTTT; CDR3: CSARVLADTDTQYF
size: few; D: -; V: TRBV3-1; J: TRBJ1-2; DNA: TGTGCCAGCAGCCAGACCCAGCAAAGCTATGGCTACACCTTC; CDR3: CASSQTQQSYGYTF
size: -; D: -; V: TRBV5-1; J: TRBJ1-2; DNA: TGCGCCAGCAGCTCGGTGGCAGGGGAACAATATGGCTACACCTTC; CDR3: CASSSVAGEQYGYTF
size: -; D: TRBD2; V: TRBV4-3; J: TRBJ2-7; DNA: TGCGCCAGCAGCCAAGAACTCGCGGGACTAGACGCCTACGAGCAGTACTTC; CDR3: CASSQELAGLDAYEQYF
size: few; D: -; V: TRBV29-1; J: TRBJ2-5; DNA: TGCAGCGTTTCGCGAACGGGGGCGAGGGAGACCCAGTACTTC; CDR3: CSVSRTGARETQYF
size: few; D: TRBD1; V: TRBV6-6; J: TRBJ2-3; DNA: TGTGCCAGCAGTCCACGGGACAGGGCATTTCCAGATACGCAGTATTTT; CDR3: CASSPRDRAFPDTQYF
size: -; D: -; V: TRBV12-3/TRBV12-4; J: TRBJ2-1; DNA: TGTGCCAGCAGTTTAGGGCTCGCGGAGGGCAATGAGCAGTTCTTC; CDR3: CASSLGLAEGNEQFF
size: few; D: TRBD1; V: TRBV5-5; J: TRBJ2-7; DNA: TGTGCCAGCAGCTCCACCCCGGGACAGGGGTTCTACGAGCAGTACTTC; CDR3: CASSSTPGQGFYEQYF
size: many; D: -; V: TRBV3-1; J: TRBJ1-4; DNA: TGTGCCAGCAGCCAAGATTCTGGGGGGAGATCTAATGAAAAACTGTTTTTT; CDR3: CASSQDSGGRSNEKLFF
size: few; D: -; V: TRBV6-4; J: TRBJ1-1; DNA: TGTGCCAGCAGTGAAGAACAGCACACTGAAGCTTTCTTT; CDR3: CASSEEQHTEAFF
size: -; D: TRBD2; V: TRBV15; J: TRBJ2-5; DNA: TGTGCCACCAGCAGAGACATTAGCGGGGGAGAGACCCAGTACTTC; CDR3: CATSRDISGGETQYF
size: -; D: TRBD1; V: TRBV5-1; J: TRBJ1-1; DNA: TGCGCCAGCAGCGTGGGACAGGGGGTCACTGAAGCTTTCTTT; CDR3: CASSVGQGVTEAFF
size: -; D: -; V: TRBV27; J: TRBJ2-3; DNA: TGTGCCAGCAGTTTTAGCGGAGACTCTAGCACAGATACGCAGTATTTT; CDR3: CASSFSGDSSTDTQYF
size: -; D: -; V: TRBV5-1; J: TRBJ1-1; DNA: TGCGCCAGCAGCTTGGAGCCTGGGGGAACGACTGAAGTTTTCTTT; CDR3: CASSLEPGGTTEVFF
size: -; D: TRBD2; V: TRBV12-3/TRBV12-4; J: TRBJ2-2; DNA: TGTGCCAGCCTGCGGGGGTCCACCGGGGAGCTGTTTTTT; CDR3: CASLRGSTGELFF
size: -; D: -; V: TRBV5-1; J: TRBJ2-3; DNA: TGCGCCAGCAGCTTGGCACCAGACAGCACAGATACGCAGTATTTT; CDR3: CASSLAPDSTDTQYF
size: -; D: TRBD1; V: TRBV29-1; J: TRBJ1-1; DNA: TGCAGCGGCGAGACAGGGATGAACACTGAAGCTTTCTTT; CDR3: CSGETGMNTEAFF
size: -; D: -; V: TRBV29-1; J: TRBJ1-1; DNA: TGCAGCGTTGTCAGGTTCGTAGGGGACCCTGAAGCTTTCTTT; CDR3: CSVVRFVGDPEAFF
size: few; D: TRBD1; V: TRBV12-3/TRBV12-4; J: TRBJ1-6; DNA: TGTGCCAGCAGAGGACAGGGAAATTCACCCCTCCACTTT; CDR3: CASRGQGNSPLHF
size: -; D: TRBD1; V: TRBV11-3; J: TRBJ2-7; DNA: TGTGCCAGCAGCAGTACAGGGGGATTCTACGAGCAGTACTTC; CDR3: CASSSTGGFYEQYF
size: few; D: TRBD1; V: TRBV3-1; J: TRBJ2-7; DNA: TGTGCCAGCAGCCGGGGACAGGGGAGTCGGGACGAGCAGTACTTC; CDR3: CASSRGQGSRDEQYF
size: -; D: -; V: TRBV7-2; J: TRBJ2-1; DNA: TGTGCCAGCAGCTGCTGGGGTTCAAGGGAGCAGTTCTTC; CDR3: CASSCWGSREQFF
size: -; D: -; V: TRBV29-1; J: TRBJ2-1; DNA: TGCAGCGCCACAGGCGACGAGTACAATGAGCAGTTCTTC; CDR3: CSATGDEYNEQFF
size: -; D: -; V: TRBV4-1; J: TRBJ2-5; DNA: TGCGCCAGCAGTAACACGGAGACCCAGTACTTC; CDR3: CASSNTETQYF
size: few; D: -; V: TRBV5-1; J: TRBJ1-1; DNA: TGCGCCAGCAAGCGGGAAAACACTGAAGCTTTCTTT; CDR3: CASKRENTEAFF
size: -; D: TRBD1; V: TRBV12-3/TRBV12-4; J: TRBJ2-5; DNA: TGTGCCAGCAGCTCTATCGACAGGGGGCCGGGAGAGACCCAGTACTTC; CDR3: CASSSIDRGPGETQYF
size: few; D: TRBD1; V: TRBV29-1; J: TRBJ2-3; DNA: TGCAGCGTTGGACAGGGCTGGACAGATACGCAGTATTTT; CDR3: CSVGQGWTDTQYF
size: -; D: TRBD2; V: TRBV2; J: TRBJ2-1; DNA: TGTGCCAGCAGGATGCGGACTAGCGGGGGACCCAATGAGCAGTTCTTC; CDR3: CASRMRTSGGPNEQFF